Below are 26 T cell receptor beta chains sequenced from a single sample in a study of radiotherapy plus CTLA-4 blockade in lung cancer. Repertoires were generated with immunoSEQ multiplex PCR, while TCRdb's copy carries only in-frame clones and drops some. The sample shows tens of thousands of clones, 65% to 85% of them seen only once. The sequencing here drew on peripheral blood, taken from a patient treated with radiotherapy plus ipilimumab. Receptor source: a human donor with non-small cell lung cancer whose response to radiotherapy plus ipilimumab could not be evaluated.

This chain joins TRBV7-2 and TRBJ2-2; D remains ambiguous. The CDR3 has 15 amino acids. Looked up from germline, CDR1 is SGHTA and CDR2 is FQGNSA. The V end lost 1 base, the J end lost 1 base, and 7 bases lay between the germline ends. The CDR3 spells CASSLVKQNTGELFF. The CDR3 DNA sequence: TGTGCCAGCAGCTTAGTGAAACAGAACACCGGGGAGCTGTTTTTT.

A single count supports this clone. The chain joins TRBV7-9 to TRBJ2-1, with 9 bases lining up with TRBD2. The junction had 5 bases not matched to a gene; V was cut back by 1 base and J by 7 bases. In germline, CDR1 is SEHNR, CDR2 FQNEAQ (reference sequence). The CDR3 spans 15 residues. The CDR3: CASSLGASGENEQFF. The CDR3 nucleotides are TGTGCCAGCAGCTTAGGGGCTAGCGGGGAGAATGAGCAGTTCTTC.

The chain is built from TRBV9 and TRBJ1-2; 8 nucleotides line up with TRBD1. The CDR3 has 12 residues. J was trimmed by 4 bases and V by 7 bases; bases with no gene match: 3. Germline CDR1 and CDR2: SGDLS and YYNGEE. The CDR3 spells CASWGTGYGYTF. The CDR3 DNA follows: TGTGCCAGCTGGGGGACAGGCTATGGCTACACCTTC.

This chain joins TRBV7-2 and TRBJ2-3; D is unclear. The ends were cut back, 0 bases at V and 6 bases at J, with 4 bases in the middle. CDR3 length: 12 residues. Germline V gene data show CDR1 as SGHTA and CDR2 as FQGNSA. The CDR3: CASSLARDTQYF. CDR3 coding DNA: TGTGCCAGCAGCTTAGCGCGGGATACGCAGTATTTT.

The chain couples TRBV6-6 to TRBJ1-5; 9 bases are shared with TRBD1. The length of the CDR3 is 14 residues. Germline CDR1 reads MNHNY; CDR2 reads SVGAGI (reference sequence). V lost 4 bases, J lost 4 bases, and 2 bases stayed unmatched. The CDR3: CASSSDRGNQPQHF. The CDR3 coding sequence is TGTGCCAGCAGTTCAGACAGGGGGAATCAGCCCCAGCATTTT.

V is TRBV25-1 and J is TRBJ1-3, with TRBD1 as a possible D gene (5 bases). Trimming cost V 2 bases and J 0 bases, with 11 bases left between them. Germline lookup yields CDR1 MGHDK and CDR2 SYGVNS. The CDR3 spans 16 residues. The CDR3 reads CASSETRTLSGNTIYF. CDR3 in DNA: TGTGCCAGCAGTGAAACGAGGACACTCTCTGGAAACACCATATATTTT.

The V call is TRBV27, the J call TRBJ1-4, with D unresolved. The ends were cut back, 8 bases at V and 8 bases at J, with 15 bases in the middle. Germline V lookup: CDR1 MNHEY, CDR2 SMNVEV (reference sequence). This CDR3 contains 13 residues. The CDR3 reads CASHTAGSEKLFF. The CDR3 coding sequence is TGTGCCAGCCATACGGCCGGGAGCGAAAAACTGTTTTTT.

The chain uses TRBV11-1 and TRBJ2-7; D is possibly TRBD1 (5 bases). From germline, CDR1 is SGHAT and CDR2 FQDESV (reference sequence). Between the trimmed V and J ends, which lost 2 bases and 5 bases, there was a span of 7 bases. This CDR3 is built from 12 residues. CDR3 in amino acids: CASSLLGDEQYF. The CDR3 region has the DNA TGTGCCAGCAGCTTACTAGGGGACGAGCAGTACTTC.

The chain couples TRBV27 to TRBJ2-2; TRBD2 matches 10 bases. V shed 4 bases, J shed 5 bases, and the junction held 4 bases outside the gene matches. The CDR3 is 15 amino acids. In germline, CDR1 is MNHEY, CDR2 SMNVEV (reference sequence). CDR3 sequence: CASSSKLAGTGELFF. CDR3 bases: TGTGCCAGCAGTTCCAAACTAGCGGGGACCGGGGAGCTGTTTTTT.

CDR3 in DNA: TGTGCCAGTAAAGACAGGGGTCTTAGCAATCAGCCCCAGCATTTT. It specifies CASKDRGLSNQPQHF. V usage is TRBV19 and J usage is TRBJ1-5; TRBD1 aligns across 8 bases. V lost 7 bases to trimming and J lost 0 bases; unmatched junction nucleotides: 5. Germline lookup yields CDR1 LNHDA and CDR2 SQIVND (reference sequence). The CDR3 has 15 amino acids.

This rearrangement joins TRBV7-2 to TRBJ2-6; D is possibly TRBD1 (6 bases). V lost 2 bases and J lost 0, with 14 bases in between. This CDR3 is built from 18 residues. The germline CDR1 and CDR2 sequences are SGHTA and FQGNSA. The CDR3 protein is CASSLMLAGVSGANVLTF. For the CDR3, the DNA is TGTGCCAGCAGCTTAATGTTGGCAGGGGTCTCTGGGGCCAACGTCCTGACTTTC.

This clone was seen once. V and J are TRBV5-8 and TRBJ2-1, with TRBD2 matching over 13 bases. Germline CDR1 and CDR2: SGHTS and YDEGEE. V trimming: 5 bases; J trimming: 8 bases; junction bases outside the gene matches: 10. The CDR3 length is 16 residues. The CDR3 sequence is CASSQPRTSGGYEQFF. In DNA, the CDR3 is TGTGCCAGCAGTCAACCTCGGACTAGCGGGGGATATGAGCAGTTCTTC.

V is TRBV30 and J is TRBJ1-2, with no clear D. This CDR3 comprises 13 residues. Germline lookup yields CDR1 GTSNPN and CDR2 SVGIG (reference sequence). Trimming took off 2 bases at V and 3 bases at J, with 10 bases between the two ends. The CDR3 reads CAWSSGQDYGYTF. CDR3 nucleotides: TGTGCCTGGAGTAGTGGGCAGGACTATGGCTACACCTTC.

The chain is built from TRBV7-3 and TRBJ2-2; D not resolved. V was clipped by 8 bases and J by 7 bases, with 26 bases between them. Germline-derived CDR1 and CDR2 are SGHTA and FQGTGA. This CDR3 has 17 residues. CDR3 protein: CASPSREVRDMSGELFF. CDR3 DNA sequence: TGTGCCAGCCCGTCCCGAGAGGTTCGAGATATGAGCGGGGAGCTGTTTTTT.

CDR3 sequence: CASSVQGAGEQYF. The CDR3 nucleotides are TGTGCCAGTAGCGTACAGGGGGCGGGAGAGCAGTACTTC. This chain uses TRBV19 with TRBJ2-5, with 9 bases aligning to TRBD1. The V gene's germline CDR1 is LNHDA and CDR2 SQIVND (reference sequence). The ends lost 6 bases at V and 11 bases at J; junction bases unmatched: 10. This CDR3 has 13 residues.

This rearrangement joins TRBV14 to TRBJ2-5; 7 nucleotides line up with TRBD2. This CDR3 spans 13 amino acids. The germline V gene encodes CDR1 SGHDN and CDR2 FVKESK. The trim removed 1 base at V and 11 bases at J, leaving 7 bases unmatched. Written as DNA, the CDR3 is TGTGCCAGCAGCCAAGCTGCTAGCGGACGGCAGTACTTC. Translated, it gives CASSQAASGRQYF.

This clone showed up just a few times. The chain joins TRBV4-3 to TRBJ1-1; 7 bases align to TRBD1. In germline, CDR1 is LGHNA, CDR2 YSLEER. This CDR3 is 16 amino acids long. The junction had 9 bases not matched to a gene; V was cut back by 0 bases and J by 5 bases. In nucleotides, the CDR3 is TGCGCCAGCAGCCAAGAGGGTTTGGTCAGGGGGACTGAAGCTTTCTTT. Encoded protein: CASSQEGLVRGTEAFF.

V and J are TRBV9 and TRBJ2-1; possibly TRBD1 for D (6 bases). The germline V gene has CDR1 SGDLS and CDR2 YYNGEE. The CDR3 sequence is 13 residues long. The V and J ends lost 3 bases and 5 bases respectively, with 9 bases between them. The CDR3 sequence is CASSGDNHNEQFF. The CDR3 DNA sequence: TGTGCCAGCAGCGGGGACAACCACAATGAGCAGTTCTTC.

In its sample, this clone was seen a few times. Written as DNA, the CDR3 is TGTGCCTGGAGTACCGCGGGACCGCGGGGCTATGGCTACACCTTC. This translates into CAWSTAGPRGYGYTF. The chain has TRBV30 and TRBJ1-2; tentatively, D is TRBD1 (5 bases). The germline V gene has CDR1 GTSNPN and CDR2 SVGIG (reference sequence). Trimming cost V 2 bases and J 4 bases, with 17 bases left between them. The length of the CDR3 is 15 residues.

This clone showed up just once. This chain connects TRBV28 to TRBJ2-7; no definite D call. Between the trimmed V and J ends, which lost 6 bases and 11 bases, there was a span of 20 bases. The CDR3 spans 13 residues. Germline V gives CDR1 MDHEN, CDR2 SYDVKM. In nucleotides, the CDR3 is TGTGCCAGCAGCCCCCTTCCGAATAGGCAGGAGTACTTC. Protein: CASSPLPNRQEYF.

The chain carries TRBV9 and TRBJ1-1; TRBD1 matches at 9 bases. Germline lookup yields CDR1 SGDLS and CDR2 YYNGEE. The CDR3 is 15 residues long. With 4 bases clipped from V and 1 base from J, the junction kept 5 bases outside the gene matches. The CDR3 DNA reads TGTGCCAGCAGCTACCAGACAGGGGGGAACACTGAAGCTTTCTTT. Translating gives CASSYQTGGNTEAFF. The full variable domain, in which reference TRBV9 and TRBJ1-1 provide the parts outside the CDR3, is DSGVTQTPKHLITATGQRVTLRCSPRSGDLSVYWYQQSLDQGLQFLIQYYNGEERAKGNILERFSAQQFPDLHSELNLSSLELGDSALYFCASSYQTGGNTEAFFGQGTRLTVV.

The chain recombines TRBV5-1 with TRBJ2-3, with TRBD1 identical over 10 bases. V lost 4 bases and J lost 3; bases outside the gene matches: 5. Germline CDR1 is SGHRS and CDR2 is YFSETQ. There are 15 residues in the CDR3. CDR3 in amino acids: CASSMTGQGTDTQYF. The CDR3 nucleotides are TGCGCCAGCAGCATGACGGGACAGGGGACAGATACGCAGTATTTT.

This clone came up a few times. The chain employs TRBV4-3 and TRBJ2-7, with 7 bases fitting TRBD2. Trimming cost V 3 bases and J 2 bases; bases outside gene matches: 4. The length of the CDR3 is 14 residues. CDR1 LGHNA and CDR2 YSLEER come from the germline V gene. The CDR3 reads CASSHSGRAYEQYF. The DNA of the CDR3 is TGCGCCAGCAGCCATTCGGGGAGGGCCTACGAGCAGTACTTC.

V usage is TRBV15 and J usage is TRBJ2-2, with a tentative D call TRBD2 (6 bases). This CDR3 has 13 residues. The germline gives CDR1 LNHNV, CDR2 YYDKDF (reference sequence). V was cut by 3 bases and J by 4 bases, with 6 bases left in between. For the CDR3, the DNA is TGTGCCACCAGCAGGGGGGGCACCGGGGAGCTGTTTTTT. This translates into CATSRGGTGELFF.

This chain links TRBV7-2 with TRBJ2-3, with D possibly TRBD2 on 6 matching bases. The length of the CDR3 is 14 residues. Germline assignment: CDR1 SGHTA and CDR2 FQGNSA. V gave up 5 bases and J gave up 1 base, with 10 bases separating them. The CDR3 reads CASSPWGGTDTQYF. DNA of the CDR3: TGTGCCAGCAGCCCCTGGGGGGGCACAGATACGCAGTATTTT. Using reference TRBV7-2 and TRBJ2-3 for the parts outside the CDR3, the full variable domain is GAGVSQSPSNKVTEKGKDVELRCDPISGHTALYWYRQSLGQGLEFLIYFQGNSAPDKSGLPSDRFSAERTGGSVSTLTIQRTQQEDSAVYLCASSPWGGTDTQYFGPGTRLTVL.

The gene calls are TRBV28 and TRBJ2-3, with unresolved D. There are 12 residues in the CDR3. V lost 10 bases and J 0 bases, leaving 8 bases between the germline ends. Germline V gives CDR1 MDHEN, CDR2 SYDVKM. The DNA of the CDR3 is TGTGCCACCTCGGTTAGCACAGATACGCAGTATTTT. This encodes CATSVSTDTQYF.